This paragraph reports one T cell receptor beta chain. The data were obtained in a study of blood T cell repertoires in COVID-19. Profiling relied on immunoSEQ multiplex PCR, and the TCRdb table lists in-frame clones only, not all of them. Counted here are about 150,000 clones, 80% to 85% occurring once; the ten biggest clones make up roughly 4.9%. The CDR3 loop spans 13 amino acids. Germline V lookup: CDR1 SGHAT, CDR2 FQNNGV. Trimming removed 1 base at V and 2 bases at J, with 5 bases between. Sequencing was carried out using PBMCs or T cells enriched from blood (not recorded which). The receptor's source is a man aged 65 to 85 who had been exposed to COVID-19. The chain uses TRBV11-2 and TRBJ1-2; D possibly corresponds to TRBD1 (5 bases). The chain's CDR3 is CASSLGQNYGYTF. The CDR3 region has the DNA TGTGCCAGCAGCTTAGGACAGAACTATGGCTACACCTTC.